These T cell receptor beta chains were read from a single sample in a study of shared clonotypes between healthy human individuals. Some clones are missing from TCRdb's copy, which holds only in-frame ones; the method was immunoSEQ multiplex PCR. The top ten hold about 1.6% of the sample, which has some 2.1 million clones, 85% to 95% seen once. The sample consisted of naive CD8+ T cells from PBMCs. The receptors here all came from a man aged 18 to 35 in good health. Some clones in this sample may be carry-over from other donors' samples. The CDR3 runs from the conserved cysteine through the conserved F or W. The D gene is left open where the match is weak. The size entry is marked missing in some rows and otherwise reads once, few, many or a size class.

J,V,D,size,CDR3,DNA
TRBJ2-7,TRBV20-1,.,.,CSADTDAEQYF,TGCAGTGCTGACACGGACGCCGAGCAGTACTTC
TRBJ2-7,TRBV9,.,.,CASSEDRGGYEQYF,TGTGCCAGCAGTGAAGACAGAGGGGGGTACGAGCAGTACTTC
TRBJ1-2,TRBV7-2,.,.,CASSHPYPGRVRDGYTF,TGTGCCAGCAGCCACCCGTACCCGGGACGGGTGAGGGATGGCTACACCTTC
TRBJ1-5,TRBV6-1,.,once,CASAAPDSNQPQHF,TGTGCCAGCGCGGCTCCAGATAGCAATCAGCCCCAGCATTTT
TRBJ2-7,TRBV29-1,.,.,CSVEDPTDSYEQYF,TGCAGCGTTGAAGACCCCACCGACTCCTACGAGCAGTACTTC
TRBJ2-7,TRBV14,.,.,CASSQFPQEAYEQYF,TGTGCCAGCAGCCAATTCCCTCAGGAAGCCTACGAGCAGTACTTC
TRBJ2-2,TRBV7-8,.,.,CASSSEWARGLNTGELFF,TGTGCCAGCAGCTCCGAATGGGCCAGGGGACTTAACACCGGGGAGCTGTTTTTT
TRBJ2-7,TRBV10-3,.,.,CAISEFSGEGDEQYF,TGTGCCATCAGTGAGTTTTCCGGGGAAGGTGACGAGCAGTACTTC
TRBJ1-3,TRBV9,.,.,CASSVGISGNTIYF,TGTGCCAGCAGCGTGGGGATCTCTGGAAACACCATATATTTT
TRBJ2-1,TRBV7-6,TRBD2,.,CASSLGLAGFNEQFF,TGTGCCAGCAGCTTAGGGCTAGCGGGATTCAATGAGCAGTTCTTC
TRBJ2-1,TRBV27,TRBD2,.,CASSLLAGASSYNEQFF,TGTGCCAGCAGTTTACTAGCGGGAGCCTCATCCTACAATGAGCAGTTCTTC
TRBJ2-1,TRBV27,TRBD2,.,CASRTNSGSSYNEQFF,TGTGCCAGCAGAACTAATAGCGGGAGCTCCTACAATGAGCAGTTCTTC
TRBJ1-5,TRBV27,.,.,CASSYWDGGGDQPQHF,TGTGCCAGCAGTTACTGGGACGGGGGGGGAGATCAGCCCCAGCATTTT
TRBJ2-5,TRBV9,TRBD2,.,CASSVAPARLEGGEETQYF,TGTGCCAGCAGCGTAGCCCCCGCTCGGTTGGAGGGAGGGGAGGAGACCCAGTACTTC
TRBJ2-7,TRBV7-3,TRBD1,once,CASSQTGGRSDEQYF,TGTGCCAGCAGCCAGACAGGGGGCAGGAGCGACGAGCAGTACTTC
TRBJ2-1,TRBV28,TRBD2,.,CATSYGTSRNEQFF,TGTGCCACCAGTTACGGGACTAGTAGGAATGAGCAGTTCTTC
TRBJ1-2,TRBV5-6,.,.,CASSYVSDYTF,TGTGCCAGCAGCTATGTATCTGACTACACCTTC
TRBJ2-7,TRBV21-1,.,.,CASPDGGQSYEQYF,TGTGCCAGCCCGGACGGGGGGCAGTCCTACGAGCAGTACTTC
TRBJ1-5,TRBV11-2,.,.,CASSLVRGWSQPQHF,TGTGCCAGCAGCTTAGTGAGGGGATGGAGTCAGCCCCAGCATTTT
TRBJ2-1,TRBV7-3,.,.,CASSNRDGEQFF,TGTGCCAGCAGCAACAGGGATGGTGAGCAGTTCTTC
TRBJ1-3,TRBV28,.,.,CASSPQGLSGNTIYF,TGTGCCAGCAGTCCCCAGGGGCTCTCTGGAAACACCATATATTTT
TRBJ2-1,TRBV5-8,.,.,CASSLLSGSNEQFF,TGTGCCAGCAGCTTGTTGTCAGGCTCGAATGAGCAGTTCTTC
TRBJ2-7,TRBV30,.,.,CAWTWGPYEQYF,TGTGCCTGGACCTGGGGTCCCTACGAGCAGTACTTC
TRBJ2-7,TRBV19,.,.,CASRDLLSYEQYF,TGTGCCAGTAGGGATCTCCTATCCTACGAGCAGTACTTC
TRBJ2-7,TRBV9,.,.,CASSGARGDEQYF,TGTGCCAGCAGCGGGGCCAGGGGGGACGAGCAGTACTTC
TRBJ1-1,TRBV7-7,TRBD1,.,CASSLGTGLLVDTEAFF,TGTGCCAGCAGCTTAGGGACAGGGCTTTTGGTGGACACTGAAGCTTTCTTT
TRBJ2-1,TRBV11-2,.,.,CASRLSSNSYNEQFF,TGTGCCAGCAGGCTAAGCAGCAACTCCTACAATGAGCAGTTCTTC
TRBJ2-7,TRBV5-4,.,.,CASSVDRSPYEQYF,TGTGCCAGCAGCGTCGACAGGTCGCCCTACGAGCAGTACTTC
TRBJ2-2,TRBV27,.,.,CASSYSTGELFF,TGTGCCAGCAGCTACAGCACCGGGGAGCTGTTTTTT
TRBJ2-7,TRBV19,.,.,CASSTGVLYEQYF,TGTGCCAGTAGTACCGGGGTTCTCTACGAGCAGTACTTC
TRBJ2-1,TRBV6-4,.,.,CASSDRGSAYNEQFF,TGTGCCAGCAGTGACCGCGGTAGCGCCTACAATGAGCAGTTCTTC
TRBJ1-2,TRBV28,TRBD1,.,CASSPGTGRSDGYTF,TGTGCCAGCAGTCCTGGGACAGGGAGGTCCGATGGCTACACCTTC
TRBJ2-3,TRBV5-4,TRBD2,once,CASSPPGLAGSFITDTQYF,TGTGCCAGCAGCCCACCGGGACTAGCGGGAAGTTTCATCACAGATACGCAGTATTTT
TRBJ2-5,TRBV5-1,TRBD2,.,CASSRWAGEGETQYF,TGCGCCAGCAGCAGATGGGCGGGAGAAGGTGAGACCCAGTACTTC
TRBJ2-1,TRBV9,TRBD2,.,CASSVAGVGGGEQFF,TGTGCCAGCAGCGTTGCGGGGGTGGGAGGAGGTGAGCAGTTCTTC